At least ten counts were recorded for the clone carrying this TCR beta chain. What it recognizes is unknown. Amplification of TCR beta CDR3 regions used RNA as the template. HTBI primers were used for first-round RT-PCR of the TCR CDR3. TCRdb re-called the multiplex PCR reads through MiXCR, storing one row per CDR3 protein. The sample contains about 640,000 distinct CDR3 sequences, about 45% of which appear only once. This entry comes from a study of T cells in Graves' hyperthyroidism and ophthalmopathy. Whole-study results and caveats: Most expanded thyroid clonotypes above 0.001 also appeared in blood. Classification by a 13 V-J model distinguished ophthalmopathy from stable hyperthyroidism.

Those patients with uncontrolled infection, other autoimmune disease, pregnancy or lactation were excluded. On the basis of clinical symptoms, serum thyroxine and TRAb, thyroid ultrasound and orbital computed tomography, diagnoses were made. Looked up from germline, CDR1 is SNHLY and CDR2 is FYNNEI. V shed 3 bases and J 6 bases; nucleotides not matched to a gene: 8. The CDR3 runs 14 residues. The specimen sequenced was peripheral blood or thyroid tissue (not recorded which). The chain couples TRBV2 to TRBJ2-7, with TRBD1 matching over 7 bases. The receptor's source is an adult man with Graves' disease, either hyperthyroidism or ophthalmopathy (not recorded which). The CDR3 is CASSDRQGRVEQYF. The CDR3 DNA is TGTGCCAGCAGTGACCGACAGGGAAGGGTCGAGCAGTACTTC.